Included here is one T cell receptor beta chain sequence, with context. Measured with immunoSEQ multiplex PCR; TCRdb has only the in-frame clones, and not every one. The repertoire holds 2 million to 2.5 million clones, with 90% to 95% as singletons. The sample belongs to a study of shared clonotypes between healthy human individuals. Looked up from germline, CDR1 is SGHRS and CDR2 is YFSETQ. V dropped 5 bases and J dropped 8 bases, with 17 bases sitting between them. This CDR3 is 14 amino acids long. This sequence joins TRBV5-1 and TRBJ2-1; possibly TRBD2 for D (6 bases). The clonotype was recovered from a man aged 18 to 35 in good health. Some clones in this sample may be carry-over from other donors' samples. Material for sequencing was naive CD4+ T cells from PBMCs. Subset of the sample: CD45RA+ positively selected. The CDR3 nucleotides are TGCGCCAGCAGACAAGGCACGGGGGTTGATGAGCAGTTCTTC. It translates to CASRQGTGVDEQFF.